This T cell receptor beta chain is from a study of early T cells in non-severe SARS-CoV-2 infection. Looking at the study overall: Sequencing input comprised bulk RNA from unsorted whole blood; chain pairing was not available.

Whole-study findings and limits: Database matching using VDJdb favored anti-spike CD8 responses, with private and CD4 specificities left missing.

Individual cDNA molecules were tagged with unique molecular identifiers. TCRdb itself ran the 5' RACE reads through MiXCR, one entry per CDR3 protein. The repertoire consists of more than 80,000 distinct CDR3 sequences, with 11% occurring once and the leading ten covering roughly 5%. J gave up 4 bases and V 3 bases, and 7 bases lay outside the gene matches. The CDR3 length is 15 residues. Germline CDR1 SGHRS, CDR2 YFSETQ. This clonotype turned up a few times. The target antigen is unknown. Sequencing used whole blood. J is TRBJ1-1 and V is TRBV5-1; 9 bases align to TRBD1. This sequence originates from an adult who was a healthcare worker with PCR-confirmed SARS-CoV-2 infection or an uninfected control (not recorded which). Here the CDR3 DNA reads TGCGCCAGCAGCTATCGGGGACAGGGAGGCACTGAAGCTTTCTTT. This translates into CASSYRGQGGTEAFF.